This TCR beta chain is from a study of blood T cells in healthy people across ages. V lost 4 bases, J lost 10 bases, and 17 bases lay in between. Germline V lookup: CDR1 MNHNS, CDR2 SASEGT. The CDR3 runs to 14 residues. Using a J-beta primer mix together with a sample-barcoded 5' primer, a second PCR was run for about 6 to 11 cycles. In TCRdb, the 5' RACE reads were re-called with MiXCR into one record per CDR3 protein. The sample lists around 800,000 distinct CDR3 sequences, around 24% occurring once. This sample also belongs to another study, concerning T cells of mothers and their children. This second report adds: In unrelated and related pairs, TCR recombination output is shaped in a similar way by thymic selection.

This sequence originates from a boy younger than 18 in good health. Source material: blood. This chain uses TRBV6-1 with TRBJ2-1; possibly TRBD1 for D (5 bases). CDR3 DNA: TGTGCCAGCAGTGTACTCGTGGGGCGCGGAGAGCAGTTCTTC. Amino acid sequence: CASSVLVGRGEQFF.